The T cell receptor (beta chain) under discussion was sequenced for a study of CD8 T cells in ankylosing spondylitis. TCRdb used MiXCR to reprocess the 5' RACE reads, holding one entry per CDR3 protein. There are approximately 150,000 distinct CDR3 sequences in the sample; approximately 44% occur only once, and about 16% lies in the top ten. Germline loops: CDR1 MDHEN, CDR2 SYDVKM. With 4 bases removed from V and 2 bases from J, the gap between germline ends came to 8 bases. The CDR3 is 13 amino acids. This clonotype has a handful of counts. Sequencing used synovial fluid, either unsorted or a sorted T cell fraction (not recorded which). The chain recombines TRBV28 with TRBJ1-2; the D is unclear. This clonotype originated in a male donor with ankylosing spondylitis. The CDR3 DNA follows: TGTGCCAGCAGTTATACGGGAAACTATGGCTACACCTTC. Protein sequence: CASSYTGNYGYTF.